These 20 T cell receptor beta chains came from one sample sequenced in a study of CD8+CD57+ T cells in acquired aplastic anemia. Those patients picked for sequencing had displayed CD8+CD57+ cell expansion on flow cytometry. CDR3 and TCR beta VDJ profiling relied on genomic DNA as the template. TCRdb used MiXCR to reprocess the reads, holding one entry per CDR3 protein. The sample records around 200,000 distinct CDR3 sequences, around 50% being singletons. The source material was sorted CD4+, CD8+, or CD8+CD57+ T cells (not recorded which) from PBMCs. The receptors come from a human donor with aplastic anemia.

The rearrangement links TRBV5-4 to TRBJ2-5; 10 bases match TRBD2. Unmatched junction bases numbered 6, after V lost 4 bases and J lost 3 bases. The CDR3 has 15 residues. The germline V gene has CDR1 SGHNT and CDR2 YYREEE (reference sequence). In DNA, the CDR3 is TGTGCCAGCAGCATATCGCTAGCGGGGGAAGAGACCCAGTACTTC. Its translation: CASSISLAGEETQYF.

The CDR3 DNA reads as TGTGCCAGCAGCATGATAGAGACCCAGTACTTC. It specifies CASSMIETQYF. This chain links TRBV12-3 or TRBV12-4 with TRBJ2-5, with D hard to call. This CDR3 contains 11 residues. V shed 6 bases and J shed 4 bases, with 6 bases lying between them.

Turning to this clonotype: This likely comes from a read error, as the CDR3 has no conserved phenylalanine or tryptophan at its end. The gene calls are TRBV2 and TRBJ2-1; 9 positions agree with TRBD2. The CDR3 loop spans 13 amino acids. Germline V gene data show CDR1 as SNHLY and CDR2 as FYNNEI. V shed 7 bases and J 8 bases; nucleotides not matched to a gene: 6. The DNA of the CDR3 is TGTGCCAGCAAAGAAGCGGGGGGCGATGAGCAGTTCCTC. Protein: CASKEAGGDEQFL.

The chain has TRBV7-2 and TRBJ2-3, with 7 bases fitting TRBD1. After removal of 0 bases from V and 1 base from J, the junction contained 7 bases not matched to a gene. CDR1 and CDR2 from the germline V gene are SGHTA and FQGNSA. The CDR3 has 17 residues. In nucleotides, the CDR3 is TGTGCCAGCAGCTTAGCCGGGACAGCCCTCGGCACAGATACGCAGTATTTT. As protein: CASSLAGTALGTDTQYF.

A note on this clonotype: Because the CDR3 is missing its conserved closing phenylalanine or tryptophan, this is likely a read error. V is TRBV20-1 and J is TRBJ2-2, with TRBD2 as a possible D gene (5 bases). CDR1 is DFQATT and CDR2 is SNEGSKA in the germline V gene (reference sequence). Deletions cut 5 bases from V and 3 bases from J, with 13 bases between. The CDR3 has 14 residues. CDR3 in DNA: TGCAGTGCTCGGCAGCCCGGGGACACCGGGGAGCTGTTTTCT. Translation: CSARQPGDTGELFS.

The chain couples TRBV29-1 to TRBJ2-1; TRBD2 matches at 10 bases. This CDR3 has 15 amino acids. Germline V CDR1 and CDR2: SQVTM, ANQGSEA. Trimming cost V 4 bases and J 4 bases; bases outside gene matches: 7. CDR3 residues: CSVGGSGRTYNEQFF. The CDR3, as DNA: TGCAGCGTTGGGGGTAGCGGGAGGACGTACAATGAGCAGTTCTTC.

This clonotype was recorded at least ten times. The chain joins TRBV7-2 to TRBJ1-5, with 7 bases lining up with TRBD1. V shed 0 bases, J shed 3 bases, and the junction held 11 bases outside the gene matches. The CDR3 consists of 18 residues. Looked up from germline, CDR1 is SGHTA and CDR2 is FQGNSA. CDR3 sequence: CASSLARVPGQNNQPQHF. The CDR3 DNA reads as TGTGCCAGCAGCTTAGCTCGCGTACCGGGACAGAACAATCAGCCCCAGCATTTT. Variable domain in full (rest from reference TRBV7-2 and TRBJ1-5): GAGVSQSPSNKVTEKGKDVELRCDPISGHTALYWYRQSLGQGLEFLIYFQGNSAPDKSGLPSDRFSAERTGGSVSTLTIQRTQQEDSAVYLCASSLARVPGQNNQPQHFGDGTRLSIL.

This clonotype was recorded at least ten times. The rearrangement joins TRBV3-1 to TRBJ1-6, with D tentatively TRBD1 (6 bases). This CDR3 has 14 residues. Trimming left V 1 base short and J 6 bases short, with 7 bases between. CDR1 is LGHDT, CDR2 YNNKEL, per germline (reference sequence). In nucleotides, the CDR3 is TGTGCCAGCAGCCAAGCACAGGGTAATTCACCCCTCCACTTT. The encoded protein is CASSQAQGNSPLHF.

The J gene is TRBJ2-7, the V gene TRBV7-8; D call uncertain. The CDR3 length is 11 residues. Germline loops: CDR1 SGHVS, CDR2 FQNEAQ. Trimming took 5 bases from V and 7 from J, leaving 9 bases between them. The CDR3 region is CASSLQEEQYF. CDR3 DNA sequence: TGTGCCAGCAGCCTCCAGGAGGAGCAGTACTTC.

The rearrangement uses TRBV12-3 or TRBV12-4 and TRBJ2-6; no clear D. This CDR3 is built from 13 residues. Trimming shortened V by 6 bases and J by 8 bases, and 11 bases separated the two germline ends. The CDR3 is CASSALTSNVLTF. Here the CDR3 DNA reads TGTGCCAGCAGCGCCCTGACATCCAACGTCCTGACTTTC.

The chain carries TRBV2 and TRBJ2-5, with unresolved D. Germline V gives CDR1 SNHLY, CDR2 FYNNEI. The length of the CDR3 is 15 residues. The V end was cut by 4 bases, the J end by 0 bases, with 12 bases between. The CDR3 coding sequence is TGTGCCAGCAGTGGACTGAATAGGGACCAAGAGACCCAGTACTTC. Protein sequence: CASSGLNRDQETQYF.

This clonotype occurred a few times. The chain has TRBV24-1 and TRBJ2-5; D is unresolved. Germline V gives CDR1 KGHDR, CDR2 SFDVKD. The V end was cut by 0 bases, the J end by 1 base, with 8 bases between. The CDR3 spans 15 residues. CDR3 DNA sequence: TGTGCCACCAGTGATTTGGGCAGTCCCCAAGAGACCCAGTACTTC. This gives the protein CATSDLGSPQETQYF.

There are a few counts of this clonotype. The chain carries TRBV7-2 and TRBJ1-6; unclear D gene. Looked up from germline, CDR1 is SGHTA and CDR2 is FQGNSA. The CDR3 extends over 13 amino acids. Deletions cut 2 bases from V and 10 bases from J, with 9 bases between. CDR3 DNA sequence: TGTGCCAGCAGCTTAAAAACGAACTCACCCCTCCACTTT. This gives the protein CASSLKTNSPLHF.

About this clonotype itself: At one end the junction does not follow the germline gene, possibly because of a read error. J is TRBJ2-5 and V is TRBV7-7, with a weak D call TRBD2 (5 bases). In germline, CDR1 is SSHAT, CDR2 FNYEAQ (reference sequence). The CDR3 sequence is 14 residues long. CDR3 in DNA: TGTGCTAGCAGCTTACTAGAGGGTGCGGGGACCCAGTACTTC. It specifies CASSLLEGAGTQYF.

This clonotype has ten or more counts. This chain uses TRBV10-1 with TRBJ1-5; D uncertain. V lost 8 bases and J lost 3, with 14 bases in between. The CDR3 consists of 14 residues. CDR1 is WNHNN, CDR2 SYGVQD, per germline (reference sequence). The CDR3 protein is CASGGNFNNQPQHF. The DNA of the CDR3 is TGCGCCAGCGGCGGCAACTTCAACAATCAGCCCCAGCATTTT.

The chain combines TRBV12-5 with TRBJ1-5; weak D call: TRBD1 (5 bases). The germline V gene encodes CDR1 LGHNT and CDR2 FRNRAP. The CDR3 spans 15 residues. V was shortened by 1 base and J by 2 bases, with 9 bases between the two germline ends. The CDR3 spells CASGLGLGGNQPQHF. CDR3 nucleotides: TGTGCTAGTGGTTTGGGATTAGGGGGCAATCAGCCCCAGCATTTT.

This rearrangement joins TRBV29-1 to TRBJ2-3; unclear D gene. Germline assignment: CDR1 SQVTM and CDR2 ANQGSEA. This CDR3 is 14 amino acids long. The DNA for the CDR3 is TGCTGCGCAGGACCATCCACCGCCACAGATACGCAGTATTTT. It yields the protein CCAGPSTATDTQYF.

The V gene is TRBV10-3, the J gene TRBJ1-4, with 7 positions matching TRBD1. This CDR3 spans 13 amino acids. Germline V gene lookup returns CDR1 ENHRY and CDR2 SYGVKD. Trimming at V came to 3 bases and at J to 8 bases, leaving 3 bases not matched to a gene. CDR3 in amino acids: CAISDRGGEKLFF. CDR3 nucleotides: TGTGCCATCAGTGACAGGGGGGGGGAAAAACTGTTTTTT.

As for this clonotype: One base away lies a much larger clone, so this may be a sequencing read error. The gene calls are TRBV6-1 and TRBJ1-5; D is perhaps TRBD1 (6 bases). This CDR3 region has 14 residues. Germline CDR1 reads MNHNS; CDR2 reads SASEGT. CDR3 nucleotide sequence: TGTGCCAGCAGTGATACAGGGTCCAATCGGCCCCAGCATTTT. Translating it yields CASSDTGSNRPQHF.

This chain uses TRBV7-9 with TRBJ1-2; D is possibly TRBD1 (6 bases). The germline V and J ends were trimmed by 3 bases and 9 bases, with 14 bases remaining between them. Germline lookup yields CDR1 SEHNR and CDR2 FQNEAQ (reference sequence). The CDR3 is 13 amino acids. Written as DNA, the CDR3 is TGTGCCAGCAGCTTGAGCGGGGGGGCAAGCTACACCTTC. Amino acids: CASSLSGGASYTF.